The next 25 T cell receptor beta chains were all read from a single sample in a study of cytomegalovirus exposure and HLA in healthy donors. The PCR contained 60 Vbeta and 13 Jbeta primers. Assay: immunoSEQ multiplex PCR; the TCRdb copy retains only in-frame clones and omits some. Seen here are some 160,000 clones, 84% observed once, and the top ten hold 1.9%. The sequenced material came from PBMCs. The receptors derive from a man younger than 30 in good health and CMV-seronegative.

V gene TRBV5-8 combines with J gene TRBJ2-3, with 7 bases aligning to TRBD1. The ends lost 2 bases at V and 5 bases at J; junction bases unmatched: 2. The CDR3 is made up of 13 amino acids. Germline values: CDR1 SGHTS, CDR2 YDEGEE. The CDR3 is CASSFTGVDTQYF. The CDR3 DNA reads as TGTGCCAGCAGCTTCACAGGGGTAGATACGCAGTATTTT.

The chain has TRBV29-1 and TRBJ2-3; a weak D match, TRBD1 (5 bases). Germline V gives CDR1 SQVTM, CDR2 ANQGSEA. CDR3 length equals 15 residues. V shed 3 bases and J shed 2 bases, with 15 bases lying between them. In DNA, the CDR3 is TGCAGCGTTGACCGTGCGGACACTTACACAGATACGCAGTATTTT. Encoded protein: CSVDRADTYTDTQYF.

V gene TRBV7-2 combines with J gene TRBJ2-3; D unresolved. Germline V gives CDR1 SGHTA, CDR2 FQGNSA. Trimming removed 3 bases from V and 7 bases from J, with 8 bases in between. The CDR3 spans 12 residues. The CDR3 protein is CASSFRSHTQYF. As DNA, the CDR3 is TGTGCCAGCAGCTTTCGGTCCCATACGCAGTATTTT.

In its sample, this clone was seen once. The genes are TRBV2 and TRBJ2-4; 9 bases fit TRBD1. The V gene end was trimmed by 3 bases and the J gene end by 7 bases; junction bases not matched to a gene: 4. This CDR3 spans 14 amino acids. Germline CDR1 is SNHLY and CDR2 is FYNNEI. The CDR3 reads CASSEGDRENIQYF. The CDR3 DNA reads TGTGCCAGCAGTGAGGGGGACAGGGAGAACATTCAGTACTTC. Filled out from reference TRBV2 and TRBJ2-4, the complete variable domain reads EPEVTQTPSHQVTQMGQEVILRCVPISNHLYFYWYRQILGQKVEFLVSFYNNEISEKSEIFDDQFSVERPDGSNFTLKIRSTKLEDSAMYFCASSEGDRENIQYFGAGTRLSVL.

This chain links TRBV5-6 with TRBJ1-1; D possibly corresponds to TRBD1 (5 bases). V lost 2 bases to trimming and J lost 11 bases, with 10 bases between them. The CDR3 runs 11 residues. CDR1 is SGHDT, CDR2 YYEEEE, per germline. In nucleotides, the CDR3 is TGTGCCAGCAGCTTCAGGGAAATCGCTTTCTTT. Translated: CASSFREIAFF.

This chain joins TRBV20-1 and TRBJ2-7; possible D gene TRBD1, 5 bases. The CDR3 extends over 11 amino acids. Looked up from germline, CDR1 is DFQATT and CDR2 is SNEGSKA (reference sequence). Trimming stripped 6 bases from V and 4 bases from J, with 10 bases between. The CDR3 loop reads CSAPDIYEQYF. The CDR3 region has the DNA TGCAGTGCCCCGGACATTTACGAGCAGTACTTC.

The chain combines TRBV27 with TRBJ2-7; D is possibly TRBD2 (6 bases). V was cut by 2 bases and J by 2 bases, with 13 bases left in between. Per the germline V gene, CDR1 is MNHEY and CDR2 is SMNVEV (reference sequence). This CDR3 comprises 15 residues. The CDR3 sequence: CASSLRGTEAYEQYF. CDR3 bases: TGTGCCAGCAGTTTACGCGGGACGGAAGCCTACGAGCAGTACTTC.

The CDR3 DNA reads as TGTGCCAGCAGCCGGCGGGGAGCTAGCAATCAGCCCCAGCATTTT. Translating it yields CASSRRGASNQPQHF. The V and J genes are TRBV7-2 and TRBJ1-5; no definite D call. Germline CDR1 reads SGHTA; CDR2 reads FQGNSA. This CDR3 spans 15 amino acids. V lost 5 bases and J lost 0, with 11 bases in between.

J is TRBJ2-7 and V is TRBV6-5, with D possibly TRBD1 on 6 matching bases. Trimming took off 0 bases at V and 3 bases at J, with 12 bases between the two ends. The germline V gene encodes CDR1 MNHEY and CDR2 SVGAGI. CDR3 length: 15 amino acids. Here the CDR3 DNA reads TGTGCCAGCAGTTACTCCCCGGGACATATCTACGAGCAGTACTTC. It specifies CASSYSPGHIYEQYF.

The gene calls are TRBV10-3 and TRBJ2-3; maybe TRBD2 (5 bases). Germline V gene sequence: CDR1 ENHRY, CDR2 SYGVKD. The ends were cut back, 5 bases at V and 2 bases at J, with 11 bases in the middle. CDR3 length equals 14 residues. This chain's CDR3 is CAISPRETTDTQYF. CDR3 sequence (DNA): TGTGCCATCAGTCCCCGGGAAACCACAGATACGCAGTATTTT.

The chain couples TRBV15 to TRBJ2-5; 8 nucleotides match TRBD1. CDR1 and CDR2 from the germline V gene are LNHNV and YYDKDF (reference sequence). The CDR3 covers 16 residues. Trimming at V came to 0 bases and at J to 5 bases, leaving 8 bases not matched to a gene. DNA for the CDR3: TGTGCCACCAGCAGAGAACAGGCAGGGGGCGAGGAGACCCAGTACTTC. It specifies CATSREQAGGEETQYF.

This clone showed up just a few times. J is TRBJ1-1 and V is TRBV2; 8 nucleotides align to TRBD1. The germline CDR1 and CDR2 sequences are SNHLY and FYNNEI. The CDR3 runs 15 residues. The V segment lost 8 bases and the J segment 0 bases; nucleotides outside the gene matches: 8. The CDR3 here is CASLGQGGMNTEAFF. The CDR3 coding sequence is TGTGCCAGCTTAGGACAGGGAGGCATGAACACTGAAGCTTTCTTT.

The chain uses TRBV11-3 and TRBJ2-2; possibly TRBD1 for D (6 bases). The V end was cut by 2 bases, the J end by 6 bases, with 13 bases between. CDR1 and CDR2 (germline): SGHNT, YENEEA. The CDR3 contains 15 residues. In DNA, the CDR3 is TGTGCCAGCAGCTTACGTGGCGAGGGGGCCGGGGAGCTGTTTTTT. This translates into CASSLRGEGAGELFF.

The rearrangement uses TRBV9 and TRBJ2-6, with 8 bases fitting TRBD1. Germline CDR1 is SGDLS and CDR2 is YYNGEE. The V gene end was trimmed by 3 bases and the J gene end by 1 base; junction bases not matched to a gene: 6. The length of the CDR3 is 17 residues. DNA for the CDR3: TGTGCCAGCAGCGCCGGACAGGGTAGATCTGGGGCCAACGTCCTGACTTTC. It specifies CASSAGQGRSGANVLTF.

About this clone: Sequence at one end of the junction differs from germline and may be a read error. The chain joins TRBV11-3 to TRBJ2-5, with 8 bases lining up with TRBD1. Per germline, CDR1 SGHNT and CDR2 YENEEA. The CDR3 is 13 amino acids. Here the CDR3 DNA reads TGTGCCGGCAGGCGGGCAGGGGGCGAGACCCAGTACTTC. Protein sequence: CAGRRAGGETQYF.

V is TRBV4-1 and J is TRBJ2-3, with 7 bases identical to TRBD2. V lost 3 bases, J lost 2 bases, and 8 bases stayed unmatched. The germline gives CDR1 MGHRA, CDR2 YSYEKL. The CDR3 is 16 amino acids. CDR3 nucleotide sequence: TGCGCCAGCAGCCATCCCCTAGCGGATACCACAGATACGCAGTATTTT. Translation: CASSHPLADTTDTQYF.

The chain is built from TRBV7-2 and TRBJ2-1; TRBD2 agrees at 7 bases. Germline V CDR1 and CDR2: SGHTA, FQGNSA. The CDR3 has 17 amino acids. J was trimmed by 5 bases and V by 4 bases; bases with no gene match: 14. The CDR3 DNA is TGTGCCAGCAGCTCCCGCCCCCAACCCGGGGGGAACAATGAGCAGTTCTTC. This encodes CASSSRPQPGGNNEQFF.

The chain carries TRBV6-6 and TRBJ2-7; possibly TRBD2 for D (5 bases). The length of the CDR3 is 15 residues. The germline V and J ends were trimmed by 0 bases and 6 bases, with 15 bases remaining between them. CDR1 and CDR2 from the germline V gene are MNHNY and SVGAGI (reference sequence). The CDR3 protein is CASSYSSPVGGEQYF. CDR3 nucleotide sequence: TGTGCCAGCAGTTACTCGAGTCCAGTTGGAGGCGAGCAGTACTTC.

The CDR3 coding sequence is TGCGCCAGCAGCTTGGGGACAGGGGGCAGGAATGAGCAGTTCTTC. It encodes CASSLGTGGRNEQFF. The chain couples TRBV5-1 to TRBJ2-1; TRBD1 agrees at 11 bases. Germline assignment: CDR1 SGHRS and CDR2 YFSETQ. The J segment lost 7 bases and the V segment lost 0 bases, leaving 3 bases of the junction unmatched. CDR3 size: 15 residues.

The chain links TRBV5-1 to TRBJ1-3, with D maybe TRBD1 (5 bases). V dropped 4 bases and J dropped 0 bases, with 14 bases sitting between them. Germline V gene sequence: CDR1 SGHRS, CDR2 YFSETQ. CDR3 size: 16 residues. CDR3 in DNA: TGCGCCAGCAGCCGGGGGACGGGGAGCTCTGGAAACACCATATATTTT. It codes for CASSRGTGSSGNTIYF.

This clone was seen more than once but under ten times. The gene calls are TRBV6-5 and TRBJ1-1; 8 bases map to TRBD1. CDR3 length: 15 amino acids. V gave up 7 bases and J gave up 3 bases; unmatched junction bases: 10. Germline lookup yields CDR1 MNHEY and CDR2 SVGAGI. CDR3: CASTSPGRGHTEAFF. The CDR3 coding sequence is TGTGCCAGCACCTCCCCCGGCAGGGGGCACACTGAAGCTTTCTTT.

V is TRBV5-1 and J is TRBJ1-6; 7 nucleotides agree with TRBD1. The CDR3 is 17 amino acids. The germline gives CDR1 SGHRS, CDR2 YFSETQ. V dropped 0 bases and J dropped 2; count of bases not matched to a gene: 5. CDR3 sequence: CASSLGGTETYNSPLHF. The CDR3, as DNA: TGCGCCAGCAGCTTGGGGGGGACAGAGACCTATAATTCACCCCTCCACTTT.

This chain connects TRBV7-2 to TRBJ2-1, with 9 bases identical to TRBD2. Germline V lookup: CDR1 SGHTA, CDR2 FQGNSA. Trimming removed 1 base from V and 8 bases from J; junction bases left unmatched: 9. The CDR3 has 16 residues. CDR3 coding DNA: TGTGCCAGCAGCTTAGGTCCTAGCGGGAACGCGTATGAGCAGTTCTTC. Its protein is CASSLGPSGNAYEQFF. The full variable domain, rest sourced from reference TRBV7-2 and TRBJ2-1, is GAGVSQSPSNKVTEKGKDVELRCDPISGHTALYWYRQSLGQGLEFLIYFQGNSAPDKSGLPSDRFSAERTGGSVSTLTIQRTQQEDSAVYLCASSLGPSGNAYEQFFGPGTRLTVL.

The V gene is TRBV5-8, the J gene TRBJ2-1; the D gene is possibly TRBD2 (5 bases). Trimming pared 0 bases from V and 8 bases from J, leaving 18 bases between. Germline loops: CDR1 SGHTS, CDR2 YDEGEE. This CDR3 is 16 amino acids long. The CDR3 protein is CASSLARLMAGDEQFF. CDR3 coding DNA: TGTGCCAGCAGCTTGGCCAGATTAATGGCCGGGGATGAGCAGTTCTTC.

The chain links TRBV18 to TRBJ2-7, with D possibly matching TRBD2 (5 bases). V gave up 0 bases and J gave up 11 bases, with 14 bases separating them. The germline V gene has CDR1 KGHSH and CDR2 LQKENI. This CDR3 is 13 amino acids long. The CDR3 is CASSPPGKTGEYF. Written as DNA, the CDR3 is TGTGCCAGCTCACCACCGGGCAAAACCGGGGAGTACTTC.